The 26 T cell receptor beta chains below come from one sample, sequenced in a study of blood T cell repertoires in COVID-19. Here immunoSEQ multiplex PCR was the method, and the copy in TCRdb shows in-frame clones only, minus some. The sample yields roughly 110,000 clones, about 89% seen once. Sequencing was done on a sample of peripheral blood. The receptors stem from a man aged 35-49 years with acute or convalescent COVID-19.

J is TRBJ1-5 and V is TRBV4-1; D perhaps matches TRBD1 (5 bases). Germline V gene sequence: CDR1 MGHRA, CDR2 YSYEKL. The CDR3 consists of 17 residues. Trimming pared 4 bases from V and 8 bases from J, leaving 24 bases between. DNA for the CDR3: TGCGCCAGCAGCCCGGACCCCCGGGGGGAGGCGAGTGAGCCCCAGCATTTT. Amino acids: CASSPDPRGEASEPQHF.

The chain recombines TRBV10-3 with TRBJ1-2; unclear D gene. This CDR3 contains 15 residues. Germline values: CDR1 ENHRY, CDR2 SYGVKD. The V and J ends lost 5 bases and 3 bases respectively, with 16 bases between them. Written as DNA, the CDR3 is TGTGCCATCAGTAGAACGATCACGGTCGACTATGGCTACACCTTC. As protein: CAISRTITVDYGYTF.

The gene calls are TRBV19 and TRBJ2-2, with TRBD1 matching over 7 bases. The CDR3 runs 13 residues. V lost 9 bases and J lost 7; bases outside the gene matches: 8. Germline V gene lookup returns CDR1 LNHDA and CDR2 SQIVND (reference sequence). The CDR3 here is CASQQGIHGELFF. DNA for the CDR3: TGTGCCAGCCAACAGGGGATCCACGGGGAGCTGTTTTTT.

In DNA, the CDR3 is TGCGCCAGCAGCTTGGGATCTCGGACAGAGAACACTGAAGCTTTCTTT. Translation: CASSLGSRTENTEAFF. The genes are TRBV5-1 and TRBJ1-1; possibly TRBD1 for D (6 bases). CDR1 and CDR2 from the germline V gene are SGHRS and YFSETQ. V dropped 0 bases and J dropped 1 base, with 13 bases sitting between them. This CDR3 spans 16 amino acids.

V gene TRBV6-2 or TRBV6-3 combines with J gene TRBJ2-3; 14 bases line up with TRBD2. Germline CDR1 is MNHEY and CDR2 is SVGEGT. This CDR3 spans 20 amino acids. V dropped 2 bases and J dropped 2; count of bases not matched to a gene: 12. This CDR3 is CASSYPLGLAGGPDTDTQYF. DNA for the CDR3: TGTGCCAGCAGTTACCCCCTCGGACTAGCGGGGGGCCCTGACACAGATACGCAGTATTTT.

This rearrangement joins TRBV12-3 or TRBV12-4 to TRBJ2-5; D unresolved. The CDR3 totals 12 residues. V was clipped by 7 bases and J by 6 bases, with 12 bases between them. The CDR3 DNA reads TGTGCCAGCACGGGTCGCCCACAGACCCAGTACTTC. Translated, it gives CASTGRPQTQYF.

This chain joins TRBV21-1 and TRBJ1-5; whether TRBD1, the table's D call, matches the DNA was not checked. TRBV21-1 is classified as a pseudogene. The CDR3 totals 17 residues. The CDR3 is CASSPLTVEHSNQPQHF. CDR3 nucleotide sequence: TGTGCCAGCAGCCCCCTGACAGTGGAACATAGCAATCAGCCCCAGCATTTT.

V and J are TRBV6-5 and TRBJ2-5, with 8 bases identical to TRBD2. Germline-derived CDR1 and CDR2 are MNHEY and SVGAGI. The V and J ends lost 6 bases and 5 bases, in that order; junction bases with no gene match: 11. The CDR3 has 15 amino acids. The CDR3 region is CASSSPRLATETQYF. CDR3 in DNA: TGTGCCAGCAGCTCCCCTCGACTAGCGACGGAGACCCAGTACTTC.

This sequence joins TRBV19 and TRBJ2-7, with TRBD2 identical over 8 bases. The CDR3 contains 16 residues. After removal of 4 bases from V and 6 bases from J, the junction contained 14 bases not matched to a gene. Germline values: CDR1 LNHDA, CDR2 SQIVND (reference sequence). In nucleotides, the CDR3 is TGTGCCAGTAGTAAGACAACTAGCGGAGGTCTTGGCGAGCAGTACTTC. Protein sequence: CASSKTTSGGLGEQYF.

The chain uses TRBV27 and TRBJ2-3; the match to TRBD1 covers 12 bases. Trimming cost V 2 bases and J 4 bases; bases outside gene matches: 13. There are 19 residues in the CDR3. Germline V CDR1 and CDR2: MNHEY, SMNVEV (reference sequence). CDR3 DNA sequence: TGTGCCAGCAGTTTAGATCCTCCGGGGACAGGGGGCTTTTCAGATACGCAGTATTTT. It encodes CASSLDPPGTGGFSDTQYF.

This rearrangement joins TRBV5-4 to TRBJ1-2; a weak D match, TRBD1 (5 bases). Germline CDR1 reads SGHNT; CDR2 reads YYREEE (reference sequence). V lost 4 bases and J 8 bases, leaving 12 bases between the germline ends. The length of the CDR3 is 12 residues. The CDR3 nucleotides read TGTGCCAGCAGCCCGGCAGGGTACGGCTACACCTTC. Translating gives CASSPAGYGYTF.

The chain links TRBV4-3 to TRBJ1-1; possible D gene TRBD1, 5 bases. The V gene lost 4 bases and the J gene lost 1 base, with 10 bases spanning the gap. Germline CDR1 LGHNA, CDR2 YSLEER. The CDR3 loop spans 14 amino acids. CDR3 amino acids: CASSRDQGNTEAFF. The CDR3 DNA is TGCGCCAGCAGCCGAGATCAGGGGAACACTGAAGCTTTCTTT.

The V gene is TRBV6-2 or TRBV6-3, the J gene TRBJ2-3; 10 bases align to TRBD2. J was trimmed by 4 bases and V by 1 base; bases with no gene match: 5. Germline lookup yields CDR1 MNHEY and CDR2 SVGEGT. The CDR3 covers 16 residues. DNA of the CDR3: TGTGCCAGCAGTTACTTAGCGGGAGGTGGGGCAGATACGCAGTATTTT. This translates into CASSYLAGGGADTQYF.

The CDR3 DNA reads TGTGCCTGGACTAACAGGGATGAAAAACTGTTTTTT. Translating gives CAWTNRDEKLFF. The chain employs TRBV30 and TRBJ1-4; a weak D match, TRBD1 (6 bases). The CDR3 extends over 12 amino acids. Germline loops: CDR1 GTSNPN, CDR2 SVGIG (reference sequence). Trimming pared 4 bases from V and 6 bases from J, leaving 9 bases between. The full variable domain, completed using reference TRBV30 and TRBJ1-4, is SQTIHQWPATLVQPVGSPLSLECTVEGTSNPNLYWYRQAAGRGLQLLFYSVGIGQISSEVPQNLSASRPQDRQFILSSKKLLLSDSGFYLCAWTNRDEKLFFGSGTQLSVL.

The rearrangement links TRBV6-1 to TRBJ1-1, with D unresolved. Germline-derived CDR1 and CDR2 are MNHNS and SASEGT. This CDR3 has 13 amino acids. V gave up 2 bases and J gave up 1 base, with 5 bases separating them. The chain's CDR3 is CASSEYGNTEAFF. CDR3 sequence (DNA): TGTGCCAGCAGTGAATACGGGAACACTGAAGCTTTCTTT.

The gene calls are TRBV5-1 and TRBJ1-3; a weak D match, TRBD1 (6 bases). Germline CDR1 is SGHRS and CDR2 is YFSETQ. The length of the CDR3 is 15 residues. The V gene lost 0 bases and the J gene lost 0 bases, with 7 bases spanning the gap. CDR3 amino acids: CASSLEGGSGNTIYF. In DNA, the CDR3 is TGCGCCAGCAGCTTGGAAGGGGGCTCTGGAAACACCATATATTTT.

The J gene is TRBJ1-1, the V gene TRBV11-3; 9 positions agree with TRBD1. There are 14 residues in the CDR3. Trimming cost V 5 bases and J 1 base; bases outside gene matches: 2. CDR1 and CDR2 (germline): SGHNT, YENEEA. The CDR3 nucleotides read TGTGCCAGCAGCCCGGGACAGGGGAACACTGAAGCTTTCTTT. Protein sequence: CASSPGQGNTEAFF.

The chain couples TRBV18 to TRBJ1-3; D is unclear. Per the germline V gene, CDR1 is KGHSH and CDR2 is LQKENI. This CDR3 region has 14 residues. Trimming shortened V by 3 bases and J by 4 bases, and 10 bases separated the two germline ends. DNA for the CDR3: TGTGCCAGCTCACCTGGGAGCACAGGAAACACCATATATTTT. As protein: CASSPGSTGNTIYF.

Only one count was recorded for this clone. The chain recombines TRBV5-6 with TRBJ2-5; TRBD1 matches at 10 bases. Germline values: CDR1 SGHDT, CDR2 YYEEEE. V was clipped by 4 bases and J by 5 bases; unmatched bases: 11. The CDR3 has 16 amino acids. CDR3 nucleotide sequence: TGTGCCAGCAGCACTGGAAGGGACAGGGGACTGGAGACCCAGTACTTC. It yields the protein CASSTGRDRGLETQYF.

The chain recombines TRBV6-1 with TRBJ1-4; D is possibly TRBD1 (5 bases). The germline V gene has CDR1 MNHNS and CDR2 SASEGT. This CDR3 has 14 amino acids. V gave up 1 base and J gave up 7 bases, with 10 bases separating them. The CDR3, as DNA: TGTGCCAGCAGTGAAGACAGGCAAGGTGAAAAACTGTTTTTT. The encoded protein is CASSEDRQGEKLFF.

This chain joins TRBV10-2 and TRBJ1-2, with D tentatively TRBD1 (5 bases). Trimming removed 6 bases at V and 4 bases at J, with 15 bases between. This CDR3 is 14 amino acids long. CDR1 is WSHSY, CDR2 SAAADI, per germline. CDR3 sequence reads: CASRAPGGFYGYTF. In DNA form, the CDR3 reads TGCGCCAGCAGAGCTCCCGGGGGATTCTATGGCTACACCTTC.

This clone was seen a single time. V gene TRBV27 combines with J gene TRBJ1-1; D ambiguous. CDR1 and CDR2 from the germline V gene are MNHEY and SMNVEV (reference sequence). V gave up 4 bases and J gave up 0 bases, with 9 bases separating them. This CDR3 contains 14 residues. DNA of the CDR3: TGTGCCAGCAGTTCCCCGGGGATGAACACTGAAGCTTTCTTT. Translated: CASSSPGMNTEAFF.

The gene calls are TRBV30 and TRBJ1-2, with a tentative D call TRBD1 (5 bases). The CDR3 is made up of 13 amino acids. Germline V lookup: CDR1 GTSNPN, CDR2 SVGIG (reference sequence). V lost 4 bases to trimming and J lost 6 bases, with 15 bases between them. Here the CDR3 reads CAWTTGGGDGYTF. As DNA, the CDR3 is TGTGCCTGGACCACCGGGGGAGGTGATGGCTACACCTTC.

This chain links TRBV5-8 with TRBJ2-3; 7 bases agree with TRBD1. CDR1 is SGHTS, CDR2 YDEGEE, per germline. The V segment lost 0 bases and the J segment 1 base; nucleotides outside the gene matches: 11. The CDR3 loop spans 18 amino acids. This chain's CDR3 is CASSLAAFGTARTDTQYF. CDR3 in DNA: TGTGCCAGCAGCTTGGCCGCTTTTGGGACAGCCCGCACAGATACGCAGTATTTT. The variable domain in full, with the rest retrieved from reference TRBV5-8 and TRBJ2-3, is EAGVTQSPTHLIKTRGQQATLRCSPISGHTSVYWYQQALGLGLQFLLWYDEGEERNRGNFPPRFSGRQFPNYSSELNVNALELEDSALYLCASSLAAFGTARTDTQYFGPGTRLTVL.

This clone showed up just a few times. This chain links TRBV5-1 with TRBJ2-2; D might be TRBD1 (5 bases). The length of the CDR3 is 15 residues. From germline, CDR1 is SGHRS and CDR2 YFSETQ. V was pared by 4 bases and J by 9 bases, with 19 bases between. CDR3 residues: CASSKGPGSGRELFF. CDR3 nucleotides: TGCGCCAGCAGCAAGGGGCCAGGATCGGGCCGGGAGCTGTTTTTT.

The V call is TRBV6-5, the J call TRBJ2-5, with a possible D match to TRBD2 (5 bases). Germline-derived CDR1 and CDR2 are MNHEY and SVGAGI. This CDR3 comprises 16 residues. The ends were cut back, 0 bases at V and 6 bases at J, with 17 bases in the middle. CDR3 nucleotide sequence: TGTGCCAGCAGTTACTCGAGTAGCGCCGGGGAACAGACCCAGTACTTC. This translates into CASSYSSSAGEQTQYF.